This T cell receptor beta chain derives from a study of blood T cells in healthy people across ages (dated by TCRdb to about 2015). Context from the whole study: In model experiments, template switching captured roughly one uniquely barcoded TCR beta cDNA molecule for every two T cells. Two additional independent replicas of 1 million unique cDNA reads from the same blood draw were analyzed for two donors (one aged 18 to 30 and one aged 80 or older). Donors were grouped into four age groups: young (average approximately 16 years), middle-aged (roughly 37), aged (around 66) and long-lived (approximately 75). To track age-related changes in TCR beta repertoire diversity, the study relied on deep sequencing normalized with unique cDNA molecular identifiers.

The V end gives up 5 bases and the J end 5 bases, leaving 6 bases in the junction not matched to a gene. Inclusive of the bounding cysteine and phenylalanine, the CDR3 is 13 residues long. Only the CDR3 DNA stays, 39 bases, in frame from base 1. Reading the germline V gene gives CDR1 SGHRS and CDR2 YFSETQ. In its sample, this clonotype was seen once. Which antigen it targets is not known. Base qualities were left out, and no much larger clone turns up one base away. Library preparation was by 5' RACE. The listed sequencing device is Illumina HiSeq 2500. A second PCR of about 6 to 11 cycles was performed with a sample-barcoded 5' primer and a J-beta primer mix. A template-switch 5' adaptor carrying 12 random nucleotides introduced a unique molecular identifier onto each TCR beta cDNA molecule. Each sample yielded at least 2.5 million CDR3-containing paired-end reads. The Mint cDNA synthesis kit, primed by a TRBC-specific oligonucleotide, was used to synthesize first-strand cDNA from all RNA. Following uracil-DNA glycosylase treatment, all cDNA underwent a first 18-cycle PCR with the universal primers M1SS and BC2_uni_R. Per the original workflow: Normalization of each sample was performed by random selection of 1 million high-quality reads, each carrying a distinct molecular identifier. Reads sharing molecular identifiers were discarded rather than binned into consensus sequences. MiTCR, set to a Q25 quality threshold and the strictest error-elimination algorithm, was used for CDR3 identification, clonotype clustering and error correction. A nonparametric unseen species model with Euler transformation was used to estimate lower-bound total TCR beta diversity. Using fastp at Q25 and MiXCR, TCRdb reprocessed the public reads and kept productive beta chains. Rows are combined by CDR3 protein, so each entry shows the most common genes and DNA. TCRdb, not the original authors, processed these V and J calls. The sample table shows 450,000 to 650,000 distinct CDR3 sequences, and more than 20% are seen once. 8.7% of the sample belongs to the ten largest clones.

The roughly 39 donors, aged about 6 to 95 years, were systemically healthy Caucasian individuals from Russia. About 10 milliliters of peripheral blood were collected from each donor into EDTA-treated Vacutainer tubes. PBMCs were isolated by Ficoll-Paque density-gradient centrifugation, with at least 6.5 million obtained per sample. Total RNA, at least 6 micrograms per sample, was extracted from PBMCs with Trizol reagent. The percentages of naive CD45RAhigh/CD27high T cells were determined by flow cytometry on a PBMC aliquot from every donor. General conclusions and limits of the study: Estimates of total diversity based on one million sequenced T cells were considered lower bounds and underestimates. The CMV infection status of donors was not known, potentially confounding age-related changes in expanded clonotypes. Bulk unsorted PBMC profiling prevented conclusive comparison of naive and antigen-experienced compartments. Observed TCR beta diversity per million T cells fell roughly linearly with age, and a significant reduction was already apparent by age around 40. There was a strong correlation between observed TCR beta diversity and the percentage of naive T cells measured by flow cytometry. Compared with the aged group, the long-lived group had more naive CD4+ T cells, fewer expanded clones and increased TCR diversity, a pattern suggesting age selection.

This sample was also put to use in a study of T cells of mothers and their children. The second source states: Donors were nine systemically healthy Caucasian individuals: three mothers and their six children. cDNA synthesis used all of the extracted RNA, with 1.5 ug of RNA in each 15 ul reaction. In the second PCR, sample barcodes and 2-4 random nucleotides were introduced via the M1S primer. Each mother yielded over 10 million TCR beta CDR3 reads and each child roughly 3.1 million reads. Thymic selection shapes the output of TCR recombination in a similar way in related and unrelated pairs, and inherited differences have a minor effect. Related mother-child pairs always showed normalized repertoire overlap that was slightly higher than in unrelated mother-child pairs, though the difference was never significant. No persistent microchimeric T cell clones were found, with a detection sensitivity of approximately 94 clones per million clonotypes. To look for features that set related mother-child pairs apart from unrelated individuals, the researchers ran deep NGS to compare the TCR beta repertoires of mothers and children. On average, the children were about 10 +/- 4 years old, while the mothers were about 40 +/- 4 years old. After adapters were ligated using NEBNext reagents, the libraries underwent 100+100 nt paired-end sequencing on an Illumina HiSeq 2000. To prevent cross-contamination, the mother and child libraries were prepared one month apart and sequenced in separate runs. Each donor had between roughly 500,000 and 2,200,000 distinct TCR beta clonotypes identified. Naive TCR beta clonotypes were estimated from low-frequency clonotypes matched to each donor's FACS-determined naive share, without sorting.

This receptor was identified in a boy aged 5-17 years in good health. The chain is assembled from TRBV5-1 and TRBJ2-5; 7 of the junction bases match TRBD1. Sequencing was performed on blood. The sequence in DNA is TGCGCCAGCAGGAAGGGACAGTCGGAGACCCAGTACTTC. Protein translation: CASRKGQSETQYF.